Included here is one T cell receptor (beta chain) sequence, with context. The sample comes from a study of blood T cell repertoires in COVID-19. On the study more broadly: The analysed material was cDNA or gDNA that came from T cells, B-cell-depleted T cells, or PBMCs.

Followed over time, Seattle patients had been enrolled while infection was active. Original processing methods: Reference gene primer amplification yielded estimated nucleated cell counts. TCRdb's copy holds only in-frame clones and misses some; the assay was immunoSEQ multiplex PCR. The V and J calls and clone size come from that table; D and trimming were worked out from the DNA. The sample yields tens of thousands of clones, about 84% seen once. V was clipped by 4 bases and J by 6 bases, with 16 bases between them. This CDR3 has 14 residues. From germline, CDR1 is SGHDN and CDR2 FVKESK. This TCR was recovered from a man over 45 with COVID-19, enrolled during active disease. The V call is TRBV14, the J call TRBJ2-7; the D is unclear. Sequencing was carried out using peripheral blood. Here the CDR3 reads CASSRWRSRGEQYF. The DNA for the CDR3 is TGTGCCAGCAGCCGCTGGCGGAGCAGAGGCGAGCAGTACTTC.